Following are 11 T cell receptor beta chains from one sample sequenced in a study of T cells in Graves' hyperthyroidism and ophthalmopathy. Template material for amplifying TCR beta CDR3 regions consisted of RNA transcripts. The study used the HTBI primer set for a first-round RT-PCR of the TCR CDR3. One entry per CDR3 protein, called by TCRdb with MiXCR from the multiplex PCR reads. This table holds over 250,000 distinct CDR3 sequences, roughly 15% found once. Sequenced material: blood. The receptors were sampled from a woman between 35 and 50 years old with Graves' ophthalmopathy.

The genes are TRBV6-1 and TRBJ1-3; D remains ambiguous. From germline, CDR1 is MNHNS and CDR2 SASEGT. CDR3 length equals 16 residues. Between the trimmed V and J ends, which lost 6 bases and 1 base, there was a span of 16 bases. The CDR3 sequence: CASRLDGAVSGNTIYF. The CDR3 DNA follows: TGTGCCAGCAGATTGGACGGAGCCGTTTCTGGAAACACCATATATTTT.

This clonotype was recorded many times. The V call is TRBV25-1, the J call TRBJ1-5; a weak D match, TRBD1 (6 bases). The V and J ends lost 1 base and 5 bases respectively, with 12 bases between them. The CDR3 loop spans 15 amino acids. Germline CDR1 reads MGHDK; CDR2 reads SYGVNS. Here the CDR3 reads CASSESETGDQPQHF. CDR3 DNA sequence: TGTGCCAGCAGTGAATCGGAGACAGGAGATCAGCCCCAGCATTTT.

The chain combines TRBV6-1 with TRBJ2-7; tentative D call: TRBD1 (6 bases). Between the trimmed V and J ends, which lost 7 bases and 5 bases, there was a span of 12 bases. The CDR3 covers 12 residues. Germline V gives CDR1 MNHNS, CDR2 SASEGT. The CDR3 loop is CASTTQGNEQYF. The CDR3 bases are TGTGCCAGCACCACACAGGGTAACGAGCAGTACTTC.

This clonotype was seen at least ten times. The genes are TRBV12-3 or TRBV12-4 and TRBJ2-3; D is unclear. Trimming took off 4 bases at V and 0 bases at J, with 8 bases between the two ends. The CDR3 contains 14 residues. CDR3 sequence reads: CASSYAGSTDTQYF. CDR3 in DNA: TGTGCCAGCAGTTATGCCGGCAGCACAGATACGCAGTATTTT.

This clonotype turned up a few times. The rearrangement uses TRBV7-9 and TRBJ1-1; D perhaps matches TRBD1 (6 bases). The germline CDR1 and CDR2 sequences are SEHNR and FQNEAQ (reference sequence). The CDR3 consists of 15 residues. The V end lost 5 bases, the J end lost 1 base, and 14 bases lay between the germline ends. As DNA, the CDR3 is TGTGCCAGCAGCCCAGGAGGGGGGGGGAACACTGAAGCTTTCTTT. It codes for CASSPGGGGNTEAFF.

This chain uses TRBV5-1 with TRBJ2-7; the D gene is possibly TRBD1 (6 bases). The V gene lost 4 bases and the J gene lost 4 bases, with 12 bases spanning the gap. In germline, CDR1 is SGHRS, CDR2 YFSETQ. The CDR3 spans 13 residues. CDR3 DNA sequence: TGCGCCAGCAGCCCTGACAGGAGATACGAGCAGTACTTC. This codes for CASSPDRRYEQYF.

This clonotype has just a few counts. CDR3 residues: CASSQPEQAIYGYTF. The CDR3 DNA follows: TGTGCCAGCAGCCAGCCGGAGCAAGCCATTTATGGCTACACCTTC. The rearrangement links TRBV5-5 to TRBJ1-2; D not certain. Germline loops: CDR1 SGHKS, CDR2 YYEKEE (reference sequence). The V gene lost 4 bases and the J gene lost 5 bases, with 18 bases spanning the gap. The CDR3 extends over 15 amino acids.

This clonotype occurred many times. The chain's CDR3 is CASRWTALTDTQYF. In DNA, the CDR3 is TGCGCCAGCAGATGGACCGCTTTAACAGATACGCAGTATTTT. The V and J genes are TRBV10-2 and TRBJ2-3; D unclear. Per the germline V gene, CDR1 is WSHSY and CDR2 is SAAADI. This CDR3 comprises 14 residues. V lost 6 bases, J lost 3 bases, and 13 bases lay in between.

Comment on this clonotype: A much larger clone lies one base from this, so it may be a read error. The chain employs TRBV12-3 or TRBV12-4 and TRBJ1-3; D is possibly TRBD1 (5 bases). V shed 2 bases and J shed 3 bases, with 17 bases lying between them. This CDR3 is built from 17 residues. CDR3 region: CASSLKFGTTRGNTIYF. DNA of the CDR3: TGTGCCAGCAGTTTAAAATTCGGGACTACCCGTGGAAACACCATATATTTT.

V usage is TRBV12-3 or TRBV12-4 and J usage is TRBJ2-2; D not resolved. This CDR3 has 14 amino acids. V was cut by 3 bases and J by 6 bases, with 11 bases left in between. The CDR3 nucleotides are TGTGCCAGCAGTTTTCCACTAACTGCCGGGGAGCTGTTTTTT. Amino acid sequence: CASSFPLTAGELFF.

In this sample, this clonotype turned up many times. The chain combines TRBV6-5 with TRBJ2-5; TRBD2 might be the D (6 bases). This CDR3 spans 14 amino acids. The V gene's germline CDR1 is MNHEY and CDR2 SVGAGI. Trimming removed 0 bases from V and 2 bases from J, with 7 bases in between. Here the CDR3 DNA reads TGTGCCAGCAGTTACTCCGGGACTCAAGAGACCCAGTACTTC. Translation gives CASSYSGTQETQYF.